Presented here are 5 T cell receptor beta chains from one specimen sequenced in a study of blood T cell repertoires in COVID-19. Generated by immunoSEQ multiplex PCR, the TCRdb table keeps only in-frame clones and is missing some. The sample lists approximately 220,000 clones, about 85% occurring once. Sample: peripheral blood. The receptors here all came from a man in his forties with acute or convalescent COVID-19.

J is TRBJ2-1 and V is TRBV5-1; no firm D call. The germline gives CDR1 SGHRS, CDR2 YFSETQ. The V end lost 4 bases, the J end lost 10 bases, and 12 bases lay between the germline ends. This CDR3 is 12 amino acids long. CDR3 nucleotides: TGCGCCAGCAGCGTCCACAACCAAGAGCAGTTCTTC. Protein sequence: CASSVHNQEQFF.

The chain joins TRBV5-8 to TRBJ2-7, with TRBD1 identical over 10 bases. This CDR3 is 16 amino acids long. Trimming at V came to 2 bases and at J to 5 bases, leaving 10 bases not matched to a gene. Germline V CDR1 and CDR2: SGHTS, YDEGEE. The CDR3 region has the DNA TGTGCCAGCAGCTTTCGTTGGGGGACAGGGGCCCACGAGCAGTACTTC. Amino acids: CASSFRWGTGAHEQYF.

The rearrangement links TRBV19 to TRBJ2-7; 10 bases agree with TRBD2. The V gene's germline CDR1 is LNHDA and CDR2 SQIVND (reference sequence). J gave up 4 bases and V 5 bases, and 8 bases lay outside the gene matches. The CDR3 consists of 15 residues. CDR3 protein: CASSPTLAGIYEQYF. The CDR3 nucleotides read TGTGCCAGTAGTCCCACACTAGCGGGGATATACGAGCAGTACTTC. The full variable domain, with the rest looked up from reference TRBV19 and TRBJ2-7, is DGGITQSPKYLFRKEGQNVTLSCEQNLNHDAMYWYRQDPGQGLRLIYYSQIVNDFQKGDIAEGYSVSREKKESFPLTVTSAQKNPTAFYLCASSPTLAGIYEQYFGPGTRLTVT.

The chain combines TRBV19 with TRBJ2-2, with 9 nucleotides matching TRBD1. Per the germline V gene, CDR1 is LNHDA and CDR2 is SQIVND (reference sequence). The CDR3 has 16 amino acids. The ends lost 6 bases at V and 6 bases at J; junction bases unmatched: 11. CDR3 DNA sequence: TGTGCCAGTAGCTTTTCCGGGACAGGGCAGCCCGGGGAGCTGTTTTTT. This codes for CASSFSGTGQPGELFF.

The J gene is TRBJ2-1, the V gene TRBV28; TRBD2 matches 9 bases. This CDR3 is built from 14 residues. The germline V gene has CDR1 MDHEN and CDR2 SYDVKM. Unmatched junction bases numbered 6, after V lost 4 bases and J lost 8 bases. Here the CDR3 DNA reads TGTGCCAGCAGTTCGATGCGGGAGGGGGATGAGCAGTTCTTC. This sequence encodes CASSSMREGDEQFF.